Below are 6 T cell receptor beta chains sequenced from a single sample in a study of cytomegalovirus exposure and HLA in healthy donors. The PCR had 60 Vbeta and 13 Jbeta primers. TCRdb's copy holds only in-frame clones and misses some; the assay was immunoSEQ multiplex PCR. The sample carries roughly 130,000 clones, less than 75% recorded once. The specimen sequenced was PBMCs. These receptor sequences come from a middle-aged woman in good health and CMV-seropositive.

V usage is TRBV27 and J usage is TRBJ1-4; 9 nucleotides align to TRBD1. Unmatched junction bases numbered 12, after V lost 5 bases and J lost 2 bases. This CDR3 has 18 residues. Per germline, CDR1 MNHEY and CDR2 SMNVEV (reference sequence). This chain's CDR3 is CASSRVGTGFFTNEKLFF. CDR3 nucleotides: TGTGCCAGCAGTCGGGTCGGGACAGGGTTTTTCACTAATGAAAAACTGTTTTTT.

The chain has TRBV14 and TRBJ2-2, with D unresolved. The CDR3 is 13 amino acids. CDR1 and CDR2 (germline): SGHDN, FVKESK. Trimming stripped 8 bases from V and 5 bases from J, with 12 bases between. CDR3 in DNA: TGTGCCAGCCAACTATTTATGACCGGGGAGCTGTTTTTT. Amino acids: CASQLFMTGELFF.

This clone was picked up a small number of times. The chain joins TRBV30 to TRBJ1-1; D is possibly TRBD1 (5 bases). The length of the CDR3 is 13 residues. The germline V gene encodes CDR1 GTSNPN and CDR2 SVGIG (reference sequence). Trimming took off 4 bases at V and 4 bases at J, with 13 bases between the two ends. CDR3 sequence (DNA): TGTGCCTGGATTGAAGGGGCTGGCACTGAAGCTTTCTTT. Its protein is CAWIEGAGTEAFF. Using reference TRBV30 and TRBJ1-1 for the parts outside the CDR3, the full variable domain is SQTIHQWPATLVQPVGSPLSLECTVEGTSNPNLYWYRQAAGRGLQLLFYSVGIGQISSEVPQNLSASRPQDRQFILSSKKLLLSDSGFYLCAWIEGAGTEAFFGQGTRLTVV.

V gene TRBV2 combines with J gene TRBJ1-1; D is ambiguous. The CDR3 is 10 amino acids. Trimming pared 4 bases from V and 12 bases from J, leaving 9 bases between. Germline values: CDR1 SNHLY, CDR2 FYNNEI. The CDR3 DNA follows: TGTGCCAGCAGTGTTCTCTTATCTTTCTTT. This encodes CASSVLLSFF.

The chain uses TRBV28 and TRBJ1-4; 7 nucleotides agree with TRBD1. This CDR3 spans 15 amino acids. Germline V gene lookup returns CDR1 MDHEN and CDR2 SYDVKM. Germline trimming cut 2 bases from V and 8 bases from J; bases unmatched to any gene: 8. The CDR3 here is CASSLTGARSEKLFF. The CDR3 nucleotides read TGTGCCAGCAGTTTAACAGGGGCCAGGAGCGAAAAACTGTTTTTT.

This clone has only one observation. The chain combines TRBV4-1 with TRBJ2-3, with TRBD2 identical over 10 bases. The length of the CDR3 is 17 residues. CDR1 is MGHRA and CDR2 is YSYEKL in the germline V gene. V lost 0 bases, J lost 8 bases, and 11 bases stayed unmatched. CDR3 DNA sequence: TGCGCCAGCAGCCAAGATAGGAGGACTAGCGGTGGCGGTACGCAGTATTTT. This translates into CASSQDRRTSGGGTQYF.